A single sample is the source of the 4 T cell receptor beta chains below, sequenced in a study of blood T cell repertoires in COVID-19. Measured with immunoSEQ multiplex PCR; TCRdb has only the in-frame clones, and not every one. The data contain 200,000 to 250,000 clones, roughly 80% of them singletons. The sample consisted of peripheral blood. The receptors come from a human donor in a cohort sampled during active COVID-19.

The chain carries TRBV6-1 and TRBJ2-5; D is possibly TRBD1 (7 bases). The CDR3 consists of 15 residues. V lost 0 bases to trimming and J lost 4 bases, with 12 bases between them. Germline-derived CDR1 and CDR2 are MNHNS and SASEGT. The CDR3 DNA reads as TGTGCCAGCAGTGAAGCGACAGGGAGGAGAGAGACCCAGTACTTC. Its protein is CASSEATGRRETQYF.

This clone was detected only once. CDR3 residues: CASTRSGRGSPLHF. The CDR3, as DNA: TGTGCCAGCACCCGTTCCGGCAGGGGTTCACCCCTCCACTTT. This sequence joins TRBV14 and TRBJ1-6; D possibly corresponds to TRBD1 (6 bases). CDR1 and CDR2 (germline): SGHDN, FVKESK. With 7 bases removed from V and 9 bases from J, the gap between germline ends came to 16 bases. The CDR3 extends over 14 amino acids.

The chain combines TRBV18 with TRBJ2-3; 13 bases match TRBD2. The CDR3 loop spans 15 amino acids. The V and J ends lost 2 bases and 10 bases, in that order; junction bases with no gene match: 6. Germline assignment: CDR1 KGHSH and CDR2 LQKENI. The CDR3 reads CASSPSGLAGLAQYF. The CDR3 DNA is TGTGCCAGCTCACCATCGGGACTAGCGGGACTTGCGCAGTATTTT.

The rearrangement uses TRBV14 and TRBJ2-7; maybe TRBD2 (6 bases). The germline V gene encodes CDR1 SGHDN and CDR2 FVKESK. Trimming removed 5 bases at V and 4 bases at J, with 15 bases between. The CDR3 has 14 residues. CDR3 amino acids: CASSARAGSYEQYF. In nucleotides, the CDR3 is TGTGCCAGCAGCGCCCGAGCGGGTTCTTACGAGCAGTACTTC.